The clone carrying this T cell receptor beta chain was recorded a few times. The antigen remains undetermined. The sample originates from a study of CD8+ T cells in alopecia areata. Study-level points and caveats: The study also sequences resident alphabeta T cells of normal skin in scalp samples.

The CDR3 runs to 15 residues. The germline gives CDR1 MGHRA, CDR2 YSYEKL. V gave up 1 base and J gave up 4 bases, with 13 bases separating them. TCR sequencing used cDNA made by reverse transcription of extracted RNA. Profiling relied on immunoSEQ multiplex PCR, and the TCRdb table lists in-frame clones only, not all of them. The sample records about 200,000 clones, 56% being singletons. The genes are TRBV4-1 and TRBJ2-5, with D perhaps being TRBD1 or TRBD2 (6 bases each). This TCR was sampled from a human donor in good health. Sequencing input: CD8+ T cells sorted from blood. The CDR3 loop reads CASSQGRGALETQYF. The CDR3 bases are TGCGCCAGCAGCCAAGGAAGGGGGGCCCTAGAGACCCAGTACTTC.